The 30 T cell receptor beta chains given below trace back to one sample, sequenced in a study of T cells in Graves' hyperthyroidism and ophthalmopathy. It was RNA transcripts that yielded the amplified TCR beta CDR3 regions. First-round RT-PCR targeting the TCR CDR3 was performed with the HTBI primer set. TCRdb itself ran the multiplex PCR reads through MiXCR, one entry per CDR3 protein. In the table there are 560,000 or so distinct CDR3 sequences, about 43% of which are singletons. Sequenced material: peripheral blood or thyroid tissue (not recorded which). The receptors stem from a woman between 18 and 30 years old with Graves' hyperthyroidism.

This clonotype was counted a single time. CDR3 DNA: TGCAGCCGCCGAGGGACAGGGGCCGGCTACACCTTC. It encodes CSRRGTGAGYTF. The rearrangement joins TRBV29-1 to TRBJ1-2; TRBD1 agrees at 10 bases. The CDR3 loop spans 12 amino acids. V shed 8 bases, J shed 8 bases, and the junction held 8 bases outside the gene matches. Germline V CDR1 and CDR2: SQVTM, ANQGSEA. The complete variable domain, with remaining parts taken from reference TRBV29-1 and TRBJ1-2, reads SAVISQKPSRDICQRGTSLTIQCQVDSQVTMMFWYRQQPGQSLTLIATANQGSEATYESGFVIDKFPISRPNLTFSTLTVSNMSPEDSSIYLCSRRGTGAGYTFGSGTRLTVV.

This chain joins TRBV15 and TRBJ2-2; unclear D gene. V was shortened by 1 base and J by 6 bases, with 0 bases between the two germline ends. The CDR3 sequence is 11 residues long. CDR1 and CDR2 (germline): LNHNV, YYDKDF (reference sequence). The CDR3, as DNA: TGTGCCACCAGCAGAGCCGGGGAGCTGTTTTTT. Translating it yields CATSRAGELFF.

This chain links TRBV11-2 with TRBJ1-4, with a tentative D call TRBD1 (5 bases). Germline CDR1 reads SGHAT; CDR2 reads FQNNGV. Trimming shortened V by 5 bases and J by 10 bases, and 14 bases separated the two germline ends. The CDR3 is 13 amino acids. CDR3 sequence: CASSDLGGGKLFF. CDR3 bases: TGTGCCAGCAGCGACCTGGGGGGTGGAAAACTGTTTTTT. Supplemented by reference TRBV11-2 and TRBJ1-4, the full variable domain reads EAGVAQSPRYKIIEKRQSVAFWCNPISGHATLYWYQQILGQGPKLLIQFQNNGVVDDSQLPKDRFSAERLKGVDSTLKIQPAKLEDSAVYLCASSDLGGGKLFFGSGTQLSVL.

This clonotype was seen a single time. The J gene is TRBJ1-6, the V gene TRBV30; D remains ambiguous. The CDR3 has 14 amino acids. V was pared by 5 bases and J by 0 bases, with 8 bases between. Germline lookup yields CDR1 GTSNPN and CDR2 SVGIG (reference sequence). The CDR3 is CAWGLSSYNSPLHF. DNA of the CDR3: TGTGCCTGGGGGTTAAGCTCCTATAATTCACCCCTCCACTTT.

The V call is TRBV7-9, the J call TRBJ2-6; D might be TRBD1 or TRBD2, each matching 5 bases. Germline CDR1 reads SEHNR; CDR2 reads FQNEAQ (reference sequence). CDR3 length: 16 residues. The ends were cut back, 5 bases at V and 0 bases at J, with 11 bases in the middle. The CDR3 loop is CASSRDGHSGANVLTF. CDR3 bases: TGTGCCAGCAGCCGGGACGGGCACTCTGGGGCCAACGTCCTGACTTTC.

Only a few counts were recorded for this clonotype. CDR3 nucleotide sequence: TGTGCCAGCAGCTTGGATCCGGAAACAGAGACCCAGTACTTC. Translating it yields CASSLDPETETQYF. The chain couples TRBV11-2 to TRBJ2-5; D gene unclear. Germline V gene sequence: CDR1 SGHAT, CDR2 FQNNGV. The CDR3 length is 14 residues. The ends were cut back, 3 bases at V and 4 bases at J, with 12 bases in the middle.

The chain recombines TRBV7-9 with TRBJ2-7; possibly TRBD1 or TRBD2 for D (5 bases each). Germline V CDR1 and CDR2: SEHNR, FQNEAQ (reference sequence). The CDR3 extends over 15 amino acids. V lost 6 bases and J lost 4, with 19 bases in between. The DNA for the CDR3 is TGTGCCAGCAGGCGTCCCGGGACGACAAGTTACGAGCAGTACTTC. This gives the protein CASRRPGTTSYEQYF.

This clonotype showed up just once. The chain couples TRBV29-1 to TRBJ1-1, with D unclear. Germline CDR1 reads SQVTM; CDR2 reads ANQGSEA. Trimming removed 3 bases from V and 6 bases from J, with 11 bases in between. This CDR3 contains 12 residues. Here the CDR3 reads CSVDLGRSEAFF. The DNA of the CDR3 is TGCAGCGTTGATCTAGGCCGATCTGAAGCTTTCTTT. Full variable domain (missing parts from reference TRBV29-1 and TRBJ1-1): SAVISQKPSRDICQRGTSLTIQCQVDSQVTMMFWYRQQPGQSLTLIATANQGSEATYESGFVIDKFPISRPNLTFSTLTVSNMSPEDSSIYLCSVDLGRSEAFFGQGTRLTVV.

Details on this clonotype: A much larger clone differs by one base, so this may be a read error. Here the CDR3 DNA reads TGTGCCACCAGGCCTACCTCGGATCAGCCCCAGCATTTT. This codes for CATRPTSDQPQHF. The genes are TRBV10-3 and TRBJ1-5, with unresolved D. This CDR3 contains 13 residues. Germline V lookup: CDR1 ENHRY, CDR2 SYGVKD. V gave up 10 bases and J gave up 5 bases, with 15 bases separating them.

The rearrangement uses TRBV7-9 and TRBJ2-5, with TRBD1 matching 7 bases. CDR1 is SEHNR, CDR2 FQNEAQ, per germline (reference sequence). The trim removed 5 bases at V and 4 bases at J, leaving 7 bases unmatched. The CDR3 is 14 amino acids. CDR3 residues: CASSSPKGAETQYF. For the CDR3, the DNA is TGTGCCAGCAGCAGCCCCAAGGGGGCAGAGACCCAGTACTTC.

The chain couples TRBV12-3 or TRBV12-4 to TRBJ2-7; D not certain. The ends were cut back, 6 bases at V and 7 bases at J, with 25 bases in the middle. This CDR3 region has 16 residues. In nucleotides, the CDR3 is TGTGCCAGCAGAATCGCGATGATGGGGTGGGCGTGTGAGCAGTACTTC. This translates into CASRIAMMGWACEQYF.

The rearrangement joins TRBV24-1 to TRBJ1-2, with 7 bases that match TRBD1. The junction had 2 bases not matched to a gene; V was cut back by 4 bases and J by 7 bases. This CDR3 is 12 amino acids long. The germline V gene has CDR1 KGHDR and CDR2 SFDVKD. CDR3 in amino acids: CATSETGTGYTF. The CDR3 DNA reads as TGTGCCACCAGTGAGACAGGGACTGGCTACACCTTC.

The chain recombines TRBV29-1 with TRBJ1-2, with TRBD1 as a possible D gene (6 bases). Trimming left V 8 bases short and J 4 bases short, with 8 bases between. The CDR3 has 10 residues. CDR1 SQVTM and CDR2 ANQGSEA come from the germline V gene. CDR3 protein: CSSDSYGYTF. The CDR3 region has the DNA TGCAGCTCGGACAGCTATGGCTACACCTTC.

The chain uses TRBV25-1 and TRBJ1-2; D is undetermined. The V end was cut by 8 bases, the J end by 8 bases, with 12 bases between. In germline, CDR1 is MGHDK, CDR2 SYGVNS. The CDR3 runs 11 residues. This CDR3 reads CASLEGAGYTF. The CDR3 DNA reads TGTGCCAGCTTGGAGGGTGCGGGCTACACCTTC.

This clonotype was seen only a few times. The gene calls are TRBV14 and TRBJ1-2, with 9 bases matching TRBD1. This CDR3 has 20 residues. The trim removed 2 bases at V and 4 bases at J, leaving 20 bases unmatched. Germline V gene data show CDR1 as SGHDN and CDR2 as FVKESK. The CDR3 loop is CASSQTDPGWDRATAYGYTF. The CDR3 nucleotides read TGTGCCAGCAGCCAAACTGATCCCGGTTGGGACAGGGCTACGGCCTATGGCTACACCTTC.

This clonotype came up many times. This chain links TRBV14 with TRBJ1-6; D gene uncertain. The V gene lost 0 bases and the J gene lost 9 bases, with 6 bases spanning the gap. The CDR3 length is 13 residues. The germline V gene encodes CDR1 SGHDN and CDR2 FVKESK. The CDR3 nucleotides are TGTGCCAGCAGCCAAGATCAGCGTTCACCCCTCCACTTT. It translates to CASSQDQRSPLHF.

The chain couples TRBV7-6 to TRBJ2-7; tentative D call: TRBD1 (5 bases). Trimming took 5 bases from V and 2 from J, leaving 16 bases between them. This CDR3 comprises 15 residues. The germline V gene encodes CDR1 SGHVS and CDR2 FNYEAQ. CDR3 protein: CASSRSRVGTYEQYF. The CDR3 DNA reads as TGTGCCAGCAGCCGCAGCAGGGTTGGCACCTACGAGCAGTACTTC. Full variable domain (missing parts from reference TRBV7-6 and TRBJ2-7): GAGVSQSPRYKVTKRGQDVALRCDPISGHVSLYWYRQALGQGPEFLTYFNYEAQQDKSGLPNDRFSAERPEGSISTLTIQRTEQRDSAMYRCASSRSRVGTYEQYFGPGTRLTVT.

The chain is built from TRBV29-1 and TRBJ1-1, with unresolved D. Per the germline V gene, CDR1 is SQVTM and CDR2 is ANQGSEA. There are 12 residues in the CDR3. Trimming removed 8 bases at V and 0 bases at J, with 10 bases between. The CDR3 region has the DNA TGCAGCTTGTGGGAGTTGAACACTGAAGCTTTCTTT. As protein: CSLWELNTEAFF.

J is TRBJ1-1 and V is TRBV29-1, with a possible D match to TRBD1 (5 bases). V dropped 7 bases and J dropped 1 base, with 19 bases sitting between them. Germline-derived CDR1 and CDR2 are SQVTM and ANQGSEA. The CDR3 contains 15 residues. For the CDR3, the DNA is TGCAGCGCCAGCAGTGAAAGGACACAGAACACTGAAGCTTTCTTT. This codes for CSASSERTQNTEAFF.

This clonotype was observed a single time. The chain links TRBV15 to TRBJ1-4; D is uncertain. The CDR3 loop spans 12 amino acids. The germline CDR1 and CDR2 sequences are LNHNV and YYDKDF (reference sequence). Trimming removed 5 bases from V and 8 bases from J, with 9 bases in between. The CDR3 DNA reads TGTGCCACCAGCCGTGACCTGGAAAAACTGTTTTTT. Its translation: CATSRDLEKLFF.

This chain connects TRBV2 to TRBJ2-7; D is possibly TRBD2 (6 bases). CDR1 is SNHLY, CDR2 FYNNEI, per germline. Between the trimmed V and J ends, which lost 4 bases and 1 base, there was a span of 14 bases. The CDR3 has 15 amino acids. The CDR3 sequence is CASSATRSLSYEQYF. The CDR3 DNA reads TGTGCCAGCAGTGCGACTAGAAGTCTTTCCTACGAGCAGTACTTC.

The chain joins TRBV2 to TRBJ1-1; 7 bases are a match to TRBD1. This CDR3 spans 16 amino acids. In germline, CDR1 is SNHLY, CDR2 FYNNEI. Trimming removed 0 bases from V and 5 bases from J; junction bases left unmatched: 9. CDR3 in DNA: TGTGCCAGCAGTGAAGCGCTTGTAGGGGGCGAGACTGAAGCTTTCTTT. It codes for CASSEALVGGETEAFF.

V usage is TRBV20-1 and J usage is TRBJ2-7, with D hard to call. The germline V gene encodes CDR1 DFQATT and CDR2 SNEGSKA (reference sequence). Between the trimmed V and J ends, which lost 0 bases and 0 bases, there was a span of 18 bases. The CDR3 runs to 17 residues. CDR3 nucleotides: TGCAGTGCTAGAGATACAGCGTCGGCAGAGAGCTCCTACGAGCAGTACTTC. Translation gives CSARDTASAESSYEQYF.

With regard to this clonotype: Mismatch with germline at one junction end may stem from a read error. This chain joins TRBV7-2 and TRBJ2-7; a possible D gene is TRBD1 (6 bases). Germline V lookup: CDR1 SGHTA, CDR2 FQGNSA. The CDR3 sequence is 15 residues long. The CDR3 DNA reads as TGCGCCAGCAGCCAAGCAGGGGCCATTCACTACGAGCAGTACTTC. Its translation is CASSQAGAIHYEQYF.

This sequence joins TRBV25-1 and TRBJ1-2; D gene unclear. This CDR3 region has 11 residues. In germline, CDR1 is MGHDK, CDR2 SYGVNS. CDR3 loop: CASAWGYGYTF. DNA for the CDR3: TGTGCTAGCGCCTGGGGTTATGGCTACACCTTC.

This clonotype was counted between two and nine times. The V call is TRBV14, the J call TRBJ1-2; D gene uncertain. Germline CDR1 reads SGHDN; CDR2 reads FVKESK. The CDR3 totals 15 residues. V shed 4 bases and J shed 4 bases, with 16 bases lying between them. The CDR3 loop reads CASSLLGAGSYGYTF. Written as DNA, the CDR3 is TGTGCCAGCAGCCTATTAGGCGCAGGCAGCTATGGCTACACCTTC.

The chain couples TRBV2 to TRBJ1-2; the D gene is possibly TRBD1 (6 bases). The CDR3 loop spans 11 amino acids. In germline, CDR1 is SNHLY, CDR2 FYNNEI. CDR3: CANRGVYGYTF. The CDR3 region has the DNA TGTGCTAATAGGGGGGTTTATGGCTACACCTTC.

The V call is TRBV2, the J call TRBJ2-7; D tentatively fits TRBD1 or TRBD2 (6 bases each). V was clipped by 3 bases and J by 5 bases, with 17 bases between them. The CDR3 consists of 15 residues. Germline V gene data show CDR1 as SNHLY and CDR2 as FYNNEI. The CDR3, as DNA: TGTGCCAGCAGTGAGGGGGGCAGAGCCCCGGACGAGCAGTACTTC. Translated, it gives CASSEGGRAPDEQYF. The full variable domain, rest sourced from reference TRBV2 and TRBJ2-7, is EPEVTQTPSHQVTQMGQEVILRCVPISNHLYFYWYRQILGQKVEFLVSFYNNEISEKSEIFDDQFSVERPDGSNFTLKIRSTKLEDSAMYFCASSEGGRAPDEQYFGPGTRLTVT.

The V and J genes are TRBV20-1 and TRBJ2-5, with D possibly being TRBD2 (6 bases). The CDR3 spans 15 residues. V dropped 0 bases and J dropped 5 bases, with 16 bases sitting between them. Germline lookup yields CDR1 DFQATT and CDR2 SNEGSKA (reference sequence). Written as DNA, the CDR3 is TGCAGTGCTAGAGATCTGGGGGGAGAGGGGGAGACCCAGTACTTC. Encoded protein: CSARDLGGEGETQYF.

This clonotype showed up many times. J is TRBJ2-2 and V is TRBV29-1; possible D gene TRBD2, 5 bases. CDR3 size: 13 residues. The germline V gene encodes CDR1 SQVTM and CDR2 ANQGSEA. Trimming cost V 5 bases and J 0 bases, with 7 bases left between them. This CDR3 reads CSVSGANTGELFF. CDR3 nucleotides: TGCAGCGTTAGCGGCGCGAACACCGGGGAGCTGTTTTTT.